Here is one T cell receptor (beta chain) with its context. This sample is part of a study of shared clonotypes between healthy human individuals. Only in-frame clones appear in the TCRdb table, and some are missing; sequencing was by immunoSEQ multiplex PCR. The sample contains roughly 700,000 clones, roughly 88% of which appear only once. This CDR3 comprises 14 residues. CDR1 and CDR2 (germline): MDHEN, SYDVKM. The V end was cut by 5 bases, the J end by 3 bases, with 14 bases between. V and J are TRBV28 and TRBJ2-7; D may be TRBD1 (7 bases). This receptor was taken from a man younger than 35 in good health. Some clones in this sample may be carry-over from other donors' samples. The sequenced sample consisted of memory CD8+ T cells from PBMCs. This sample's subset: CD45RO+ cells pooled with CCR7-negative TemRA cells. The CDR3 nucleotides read TGTGCCAGCAGTCCGCGGGACAGACTCTACGAGCAGTACTTC. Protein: CASSPRDRLYEQYF.